This T cell receptor (beta chain) was recorded in a study of T cells in Graves' hyperthyroidism and ophthalmopathy. Whole-study context: Pretreatment peripheral blood was obtained at initial diagnosis.

This clonotype was recorded at least ten times. Graves' hyperthyroidism qualified as stable when ophthalmopathy did not progress within 18 months. PBMCs were derived from roughly 10 ml fresh peripheral blood. Authors of the study amplified TCR beta CDR3 regions from RNA transcripts. The primer set for the first-round RT-PCR of the TCR CDR3 was HTBI. One entry per CDR3 protein, called by TCRdb with MiXCR from the multiplex PCR reads. The sample yields about 740,000 distinct CDR3 sequences, 14% seen once. The receptor comes from a woman between 18 and 30 years old with Graves' hyperthyroidism. The specimen was blood.

In DNA, the CDR3 is TGTGCCAGCTCACCACTTGCTGGGATCCCTGAAGCTTTCTTT. Its protein is CASSPLAGIPEAFF. The rearrangement links TRBV18 to TRBJ1-1, with D uncertain. This CDR3 contains 14 residues. Looked up from germline, CDR1 is KGHSH and CDR2 is LQKENI. The V end lost 1 base, the J end lost 6 bases, and 12 bases lay between the germline ends.